The TCR beta chain under discussion was sequenced for a study of beta chain features in type 1 diabetes. This clone has just one count. Its target is not known. The germline gene is not matched at one end of the junction; a read error may be the cause. Other DNA sequences in the same sample also yield this CDR3. Reverse transcription of all isolated RNA meant that expressed TCRB transcripts were sequenced. Clones were sequenced by immunoSEQ multiplex PCR, and TCRdb holds only the in-frame ones, with some missing. The sample has hundreds of thousands of clones, approximately 14% seen once. Germline V CDR1 and CDR2: SNHLY, FYNNEI. The CDR3 extends over 16 amino acids. Purities over 95% were achieved in all sorted populations. Overall study results and limits: Shorter TCRB CDR3s, moderately but significantly so, were found in Type 1 diabetes patients in all four CD4+ subsets. Among patients, naive, central memory and Treg TCRB repertoires appeared more similar than among healthy donors.

This sequence joins TRBV2 and TRBJ1-5; no reliable D call. This sequence was found in a woman in her thirties or forties in good health. Sequencing was done on a sample of naive CD4+ T cells from blood. In nucleotides, the CDR3 is TGTGCCAGCAGTGACGTAACGGGGTCGCGAAATCAGCCTCAGCATTTT. The encoded protein is CASSDVTGSRNQPQHF.